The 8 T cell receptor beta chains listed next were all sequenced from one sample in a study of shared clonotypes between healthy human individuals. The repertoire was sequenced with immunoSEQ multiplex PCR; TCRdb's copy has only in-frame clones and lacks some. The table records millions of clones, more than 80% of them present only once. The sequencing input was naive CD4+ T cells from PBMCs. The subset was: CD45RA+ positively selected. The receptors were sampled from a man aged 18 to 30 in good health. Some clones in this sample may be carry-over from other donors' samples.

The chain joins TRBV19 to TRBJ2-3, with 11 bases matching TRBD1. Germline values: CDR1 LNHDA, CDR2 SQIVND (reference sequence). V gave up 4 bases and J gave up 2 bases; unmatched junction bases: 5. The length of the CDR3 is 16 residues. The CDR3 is CASSNGQGASTDTQYF. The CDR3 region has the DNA TGTGCCAGTAGTAACGGACAGGGGGCATCCACAGATACGCAGTATTTT.

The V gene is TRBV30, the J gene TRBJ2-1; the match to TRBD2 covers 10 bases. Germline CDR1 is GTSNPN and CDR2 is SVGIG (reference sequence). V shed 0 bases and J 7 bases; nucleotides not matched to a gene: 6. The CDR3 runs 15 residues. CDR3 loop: CAWSVSSGSANEQFF. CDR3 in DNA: TGTGCCTGGAGTGTATCTAGCGGGAGCGCAAATGAGCAGTTCTTC.

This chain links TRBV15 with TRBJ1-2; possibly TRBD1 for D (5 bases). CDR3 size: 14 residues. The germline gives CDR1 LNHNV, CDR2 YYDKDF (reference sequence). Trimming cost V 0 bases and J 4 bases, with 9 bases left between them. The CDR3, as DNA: TGTGCCACCAGCAGAGATTGGGACGTCTATGGCTACACCTTC. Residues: CATSRDWDVYGYTF.

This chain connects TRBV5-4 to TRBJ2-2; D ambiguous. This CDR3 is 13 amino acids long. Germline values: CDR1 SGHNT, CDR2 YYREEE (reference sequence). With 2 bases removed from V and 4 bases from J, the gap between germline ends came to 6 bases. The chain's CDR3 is CASSFDTTGELFF. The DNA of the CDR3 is TGTGCCAGCAGCTTTGACACCACCGGGGAGCTGTTTTTT.

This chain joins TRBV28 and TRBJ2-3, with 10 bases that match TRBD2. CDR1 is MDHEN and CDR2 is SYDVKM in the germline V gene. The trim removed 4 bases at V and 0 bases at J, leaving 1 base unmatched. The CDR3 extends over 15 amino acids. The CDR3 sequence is CASSSSGRSTDTQYF. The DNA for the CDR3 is TGTGCCAGCAGTTCTAGCGGGAGAAGCACAGATACGCAGTATTTT.

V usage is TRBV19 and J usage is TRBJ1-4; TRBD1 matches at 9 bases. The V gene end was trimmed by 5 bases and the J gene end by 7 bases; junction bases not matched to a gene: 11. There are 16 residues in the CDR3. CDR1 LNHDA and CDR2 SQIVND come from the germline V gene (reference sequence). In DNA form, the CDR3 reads TGTGCCAGTAGTCGGACAGGGGTGTTTAGTTTTGAAAAACTGTTTTTT. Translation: CASSRTGVFSFEKLFF.

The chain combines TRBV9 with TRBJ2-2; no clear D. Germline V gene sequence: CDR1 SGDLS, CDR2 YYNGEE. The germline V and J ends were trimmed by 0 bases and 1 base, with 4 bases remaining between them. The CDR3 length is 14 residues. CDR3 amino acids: CASSVDGNTGELFF. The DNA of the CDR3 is TGTGCCAGCAGCGTAGACGGGAACACCGGGGAGCTGTTTTTT.

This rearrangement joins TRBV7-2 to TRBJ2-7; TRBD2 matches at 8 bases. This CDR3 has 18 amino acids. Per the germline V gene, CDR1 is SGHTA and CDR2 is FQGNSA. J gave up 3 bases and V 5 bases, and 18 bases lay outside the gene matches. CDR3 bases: TGTGCCAGCAGCCTACCTGTTCGGGGACTAGGTCGAGTCTACGAGCAGTACTTC. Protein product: CASSLPVRGLGRVYEQYF.